Included here is one T cell receptor (beta chain) sequence, with context. No antigen is known for it. Naive CD8 populations comprised CD45RO-negative cells positively selected for CCR7, excluding terminally differentiated effector memory CD45RA+ cells. This sample is drawn from a study of shared clonotypes between healthy human individuals. The CDR3 sequence is 14 residues long. Germline lookup yields CDR1 SEHNR and CDR2 FQNEAQ (reference sequence). Trimming removed 8 bases from V and 2 bases from J; junction bases left unmatched: 7. Study-wide results and limits: Estimated clonotype richness was generally higher in naive than memory subsets. Clonotype sharing among donors likely depends on sequencing depth.

Profiled with immunoSEQ multiplex PCR; TCRdb holds only in-frame clones, not every one. The table shows 600,000 or so clones, with roughly 98% occurring only once. The source of this sequence is a man aged 25-45 years in good health. V usage is TRBV7-9 and J usage is TRBJ2-3; 7 nucleotides line up with TRBD2. Sequenced sample: naive CD8+ T cells sorted from blood. The CDR3 coding sequence is TGTGCCAGCGATGCTAGCGGAAACACAGATACGCAGTATTTT. Its protein product is CASDASGNTDTQYF.